These T cell receptor beta chains were read from a single sample in a study of Ad26.COV2.S vaccination and SARS-CoV-2 variants. Using immunoSEQ multiplex PCR, the repertoire was profiled, and TCRdb retains in-frame clones only, with some absent. This sample has some 480,000 clones, with around nine tenths found just once. Source: peripheral blood, taken in a trial of Ad26.COV2.S vaccine versus placebo. These receptors came from a person between 18 and 59 years old who received the Ad26.COV2.S COVID-19 vaccine or a placebo. CDR3s include the opening cysteine and the closing phenylalanine or tryptophan. A D gene is named only where the DNA matches it firmly. Clone sizes are given selectively: once, few, many, or a class where the clone is expanded.

clone size	V gene	D gene	J gene	CDR3 protein	CDR3 DNA
few	TRBV9	-	TRBJ1-2	CASTVGRGGGGYTF	TGTGCCAGCACGGTGGGACGCGGGGGAGGGGGCTACACCTTC
-	TRBV5-1	-	TRBJ2-7	CASSSGLNYEQYF	TGCGCCAGCAGCTCGGGACTTAACTACGAGCAGTACTTC
-	TRBV6-2/TRBV6-3	-	TRBJ2-7	CASSYKNGLQPYYEQYF	TGTGCCAGCAGTTACAAAAATGGCCTTCAACCTTACTACGAGCAGTACTTC
-	TRBV5-1	-	TRBJ2-7	CASSFPGGGSEQYF	TGCGCCAGCAGCTTTCCGGGGGGCGGGAGCGAGCAGTACTTC
-	TRBV5-1	TRBD1	TRBJ2-6	CASSFPGQGGSGANVLTF	TGCGCCAGCAGCTTCCCGGGACAGGGAGGGTCTGGGGCCAACGTCCTGACTTTC
-	TRBV5-1	-	TRBJ2-7	CASSLGGTYEQYF	TGCGCCAGCAGCTTGGGCGGGACCTACGAGCAGTACTTC
-	TRBV30	-	TRBJ2-7	CAWSVSQGPQYF	TGTGCCTGGAGTGTATCCCAGGGCCCGCAGTACTTC
-	TRBV5-4	TRBD2	TRBJ2-1	CASSVPSGSYNEQFF	TGTGCCAGCAGCGTCCCTAGCGGATCCTACAATGAGCAGTTCTTC
-	TRBV7-2	TRBD2	TRBJ2-7	CASSATSVGEQYF	TGTGCCAGCAGCGCAACTAGCGTTGGCGAGCAGTACTTC
-	TRBV6-2/TRBV6-3	-	TRBJ1-5	CASSGPLNQPQHF	TGTGCCAGCAGCGGGCCCCTTAATCAGCCCCAGCATTTT
-	TRBV28	-	TRBJ1-4	CASLNTGGGFEKLFF	TGTGCCAGCCTCAACACGGGAGGGGGTTTCGAAAAACTGTTTTTT
-	TRBV6-1	-	TRBJ2-7	CASSEASQVPIYEQYF	TGTGCCAGCAGTGAAGCTAGTCAGGTCCCAATCTACGAGCAGTACTTC
-	TRBV7-9	-	TRBJ2-2	CATRTVNTGELFF	TGTGCCACCCGGACAGTAAACACCGGGGAGCTGTTTTTT
-	TRBV2	TRBD1	TRBJ1-2	CASSSGQGTYGYTF	TGTGCCAGCAGTTCGGGACAGGGGACCTATGGCTACACCTTC
-	TRBV5-4	TRBD2	TRBJ2-7	CASSYSGRSYEQYF	TGTGCCAGCAGCTACAGCGGGAGATCCTACGAGCAGTACTTC
few	TRBV28	TRBD1	TRBJ1-5	CASQTGYQPQHF	TGTGCCAGCCAGACAGGGTATCAGCCCCAGCATTTT
-	TRBV7-6	-	TRBJ2-7	CASSKGSYEQYF	TGTGCCAGCAGTAAGGGCTCCTACGAGCAGTACTTC
-	TRBV12-3/TRBV12-4	-	TRBJ2-7	CASRQTPYEQYF	TGTGCCAGCAGACAGACCCCCTACGAGCAGTACTTC
-	TRBV10-3	-	TRBJ1-6	CAISYSQNNSPLHF	TGTGCCATCAGCTACAGTCAGAATAATTCACCCCTCCACTTT
-	TRBV27	-	TRBJ1-1	CASTRAFGLTEAFF	TGTGCCTCAACCAGGGCTTTTGGTCTTACTGAAGCTTTCTTT
-	TRBV11-2	-	TRBJ1-2	CASSLVVGDYTF	TGTGCCAGCAGCTTAGTAGTAGGGGATTACACCTTC
few	TRBV11-1	-	TRBJ1-6	CASSLDGPLHF	TGTGCCAGCAGCTTAGACGGACCCCTCCACTTT
-	TRBV7-8	TRBD2	TRBJ2-1	CASSLGTSRSSEQFF	TGTGCCAGCAGCTTAGGGACTAGCCGTAGTAGTGAGCAGTTCTTC
-	TRBV4-2	TRBD2	TRBJ2-4	CASSQRADGRGGAKNIQYF	TGTGCCAGCAGCCAACGCGCAGACGGACGGGGGGGAGCCAAAAACATTCAGTACTTC
-	TRBV7-2	TRBD1	TRBJ1-2	CASSLEPGQGAFRGTF	TGTGCCAGCAGCTTAGAACCGGGACAGGGGGCTTTCCGAGGCACCTTC
-	TRBV19	-	TRBJ1-2	CASLRTGGRGGYTF	TGTGCCAGCCTCAGAACCGGGGGGCGCGGTGGCTACACCTTC
once	TRBV20-1	-	TRBJ2-1	CSASFVNEQFF	TGCAGTGCTTCGTTCGTAAATGAGCAGTTCTTC
-	TRBV18	-	TRBJ2-7	CASSPFIRKSGEQYF	TGTGCCAGCTCACCTTTCATCCGCAAATCGGGTGAGCAGTACTTC
-	TRBV28	-	TRBJ2-7	CASTLSFGAEQYF	TGTGCCAGCACCCTCTCATTTGGGGCCGAGCAGTACTTC
-	TRBV5-8	-	TRBJ1-4	CASSDGAAYEKLFF	TGTGCCAGCAGTGACGGGGCGGCCTATGAAAAACTGTTTTTT
-	TRBV6-4	-	TRBJ1-4	CASSGQANEKLFF	TGTGCCAGCAGTGGACAGGCTAATGAAAAACTGTTTTTT
-	TRBV30	-	TRBJ2-1	CAWSVNEQFF	TGTGCCTGGAGTGTGAATGAGCAGTTCTTC
once	TRBV4-3	-	TRBJ2-7	CASSQSGGQPYEQYF	TGCGCCAGCAGCCAAAGCGGCGGACAGCCCTACGAGCAGTACTTC
-	TRBV30	-	TRBJ1-4	CAWSVLANEKLFF	TGTGCCTGGAGTGTACTTGCGAATGAAAAACTGTTTTTT
-	TRBV19	TRBD1	TRBJ1-5	CASGKWGTGSLSNQPQHF	TGTGCCAGCGGCAAGTGGGGGACAGGTTCACTTAGCAATCAGCCCCAGCATTTT
many	TRBV30	-	TRBJ2-1	CAWSFGNRGSNEQFF	TGTGCCTGGAGTTTTGGGAACCGGGGAAGCAATGAGCAGTTCTTC
few	TRBV2	-	TRBJ1-1	CASGRPLQGRGTEAFF	TGTGCCAGCGGCCGCCCTCTACAGGGTAGGGGCACTGAAGCTTTCTTT
-	TRBV30	TRBD2	TRBJ2-1	CAWQSEGAGREQFF	TGTGCCTGGCAATCGGAGGGAGCGGGGAGGGAGCAGTTCTTC
-	TRBV7-8	-	TRBJ2-3	CASSFSEPRTDTQYF	TGTGCCAGCAGCTTTTCCGAGCCGCGCACAGATACGCAGTATTTT
-	TRBV5-1	TRBD2	TRBJ2-7	CASSLKAGGYEQYF	TGCGCCAGCAGCTTGAAAGCGGGAGGCTACGAGCAGTACTTC
-	TRBV9	TRBD2	TRBJ2-3	CASSLPTSGRGDTQYF	TGTGCCAGCAGCTTACCAACCAGCGGGAGGGGGGATACGCAGTATTTT